Listed below are T cell receptor beta chains from one sample, sequenced in a study of shared clonotypes between healthy human individuals. Sequencing used immunoSEQ multiplex PCR; TCRdb keeps in-frame clones, though not all of them. The sample includes 190,000 or so clones, approximately 61% of them seen just once. Sample: memory CD4+ T cells sorted from blood. These receptors all come from a man aged 25 to 40 in good health. Both conserved end residues are part of each CDR3. The D gene is left open where the match is weak. Clone size is shown for a subset of rows, as once, few, many or a class of expanded clone.

len	d_gene	v_gene	abundance	j_gene	CDR3aa	CDR3nt
14	NA	TRBV12-2	NA	TRBJ1-5	CASRLLGVNQPQHF	TGTGCAAGTCGCTTATTGGGGGTCAATCAGCCCCAGCATTTT
14	TRBD1	TRBV11-2	NA	TRBJ2-7	CASSAYRGSYEQYF	TGTGCCAGCAGCGCGTACAGGGGTTCCTACGAGCAGTACTTC
13	NA	TRBV27	NA	TRBJ1-1	CASIGGLGTEAFF	TGTGCCAGCATTGGGGGGTTGGGCACTGAAGCTTTCTTT
12	NA	TRBV2	NA	TRBJ2-2	CASRFGTGELFF	TGTGCCAGCCGGTTTGGCACCGGGGAGCTGTTTTTT
16	TRBD1	TRBV7-2	few	TRBJ2-7	CASSFGPRGNSYEQYF	TGTGCCAGCAGCTTCGGCCCCAGGGGGAACTCCTACGAGCAGTACTTC
14	NA	TRBV5-4	NA	TRBJ1-2	CASSLRDDPYGYTF	TGTGCCAGCAGCCTAAGGGACGACCCCTATGGCTACACCTTC
17	TRBD2	TRBV7-9	NA	TRBJ2-1	CASIQGLLAGGYNEQFF	TGTGCCAGCATCCAGGGGTTACTAGCGGGAGGGTACAATGAGCAGTTCTTC
14	NA	TRBV5-1	many	TRBJ1-1	CASSRGQSNTEAFF	TGCGCCAGCAGCCGAGGACAGTCTAACACTGAAGCTTTCTTT
16	TRBD2	TRBV25-1	NA	TRBJ2-4	CASSKPSGLGINIQYF	TGTGCCAGCAGTAAACCCTCGGGACTAGGGATCAACATTCAGTACTTC
15	NA	TRBV7-3	few	TRBJ1-3	CASSLNSGSGNTIYF	TGTGCCAGCAGCTTAAACAGTGGGTCCGGAAACACCATATATTTT